This TCR beta chain was documented in a study of cytomegalovirus exposure and HLA in healthy donors. TCRdb's copy holds only in-frame clones and misses some; the assay was immunoSEQ multiplex PCR. The table lists some 140,000 clones, 70% to 90% of them singletons. V lost 2 bases and J 0 bases, leaving 10 bases between the germline ends. Germline lookup yields CDR1 KGHSH and CDR2 LQKENI. The CDR3 length is 15 residues. The clonotype originates from a human donor in good health. The rearrangement joins TRBV18 to TRBJ1-2, with D possibly TRBD1 on 6 matching bases. Sequenced material: PBMCs. The CDR3 bases are TGTGCCAGCTCACCAGGGACACTCGCTAACTATGGCTACACCTTC. The encoded protein is CASSPGTLANYGYTF.